This T cell receptor (beta chain) was retrieved from a study of vaccination effects on CD4 cells after COVID-19. Using viral peptide pools, the ViraFEST assay grew out antigen-specific CD4+ T cells prior to sequencing. When around nine days of culture had elapsed, CD4+ T cells were isolated. Two doses of either BNT162b2 or mRNA-1273 were given to each participant. Vaccinated participants had no history of SARS-CoV-2 infection and tested negative for nucleocapsid antibodies. As concerns this clone: Its antigen is not known.

The CDR3 has 13 residues. V lost 0 bases and J lost 5, with 3 bases in between. The germline V gene encodes CDR1 SGHRS and CDR2 YFSETQ. Only in-frame clones appear in the TCRdb table, and some are missing; sequencing was by immunoSEQ multiplex PCR. The table includes about 46,000 clones, over 60% detected once. This clonotype originated in a human donor who received a COVID-19 vaccine. V is TRBV5-1 and J is TRBJ1-6, with D hard to call. The sample consisted of CD4+ T cells from PBMCs cultured with HCoV-OC43 spike peptides, taken after COVID-19 vaccination. The subset is: HCoV-OC43 spike overlapping peptide pool stimulation. In nucleotides, the CDR3 is TGCGCCAGCAGCTTGGGGGATAATTCACCCCTCCACTTT. Its translation: CASSLGDNSPLHF.